The 22 T cell receptor beta chains reported below all come from one sample, sequenced in a study of T cell responses to AZD1222 COVID-19 vaccine. TCRdb's table, derived via immunoSEQ multiplex PCR, lists solely in-frame clones and lacks some. Of about 120,000 clones in the sample, roughly 91% were seen once. The starting material was peripheral blood, obtained on day 0 of AZD1222 vaccination. All receptors come from an adult in good health.

This rearrangement joins TRBV5-1 to TRBJ1-5; 7 positions match TRBD1. Germline V lookup: CDR1 SGHRS, CDR2 YFSETQ. The V segment lost 0 bases and the J segment 6 bases; nucleotides outside the gene matches: 3. The CDR3 is made up of 14 amino acids. The CDR3 DNA is TGCGCCAGCAGCTTGGACAGGGGCGGTCAGCCCCAGCATTTT. Protein sequence: CASSLDRGGQPQHF.

A remark on this clone: The sample holds other DNA sequences that translate to the same CDR3. V is TRBV19 and J is TRBJ1-4; TRBD1 aligns across 9 bases. This CDR3 contains 16 residues. The V segment lost 5 bases and the J segment 2 bases; nucleotides outside the gene matches: 6. Germline lookup yields CDR1 LNHDA and CDR2 SQIVND (reference sequence). The CDR3: CASSLAGTGTNEKLFF. CDR3 sequence (DNA): TGTGCCAGTAGTCTCGCCGGGACAGGGACTAATGAAAAACTGTTTTTT.

V and J are TRBV6-5 and TRBJ2-1; 12 positions match TRBD2. After removal of 6 bases from V and 15 bases from J, the junction contained 12 bases not matched to a gene. CDR3 size: 14 residues. CDR1 MNHEY and CDR2 SVGAGI come from the germline V gene. This CDR3 reads CASSMGASGGARFF. The CDR3 bases are TGTGCCAGCAGCATGGGAGCTAGCGGGGGGGCCCGGTTCTTC.

The rearrangement uses TRBV10-3 and TRBJ2-2; no definite D call. The CDR3 runs 11 residues. Germline V gene sequence: CDR1 ENHRY, CDR2 SYGVKD. V lost 8 bases to trimming and J lost 4 bases, with 5 bases between them. The CDR3 sequence: CAISSTGELFF. The CDR3 nucleotides read TGTGCCATCTCTTCCACCGGGGAGCTGTTTTTT.

The rearrangement joins TRBV3-1 (or the pseudogene TRBV3-2) to TRBJ2-1; tentatively, D is TRBD2 (8 bases). The CDR3 sequence is 20 residues long. V lost 0 bases to trimming and J lost 4 bases, with 25 bases between them. CDR1 LGHDT and CDR2 YNNKEL come from the germline V gene (reference sequence). This CDR3 reads CASSQDPGLGLRGPYNEQFF. DNA for the CDR3: TGTGCCAGCAGCCAAGACCCGGGACTAGGTCTGAGGGGGCCTTACAATGAGCAGTTCTTC.

The chain has TRBV9 and TRBJ2-7, with 10 bases fitting TRBD2. The germline gives CDR1 SGDLS, CDR2 YYNGEE. This CDR3 spans 16 amino acids. With 4 bases clipped from V and 4 bases from J, the junction kept 11 bases outside the gene matches. The CDR3 nucleotides read TGTGCCAGCAGCCCGTCCGCTAGCGGGAGCGATTACGAGCAGTACTTC. Protein: CASSPSASGSDYEQYF.

CDR3 amino acids: CASSFGTENYGYTF. CDR3 in DNA: TGTGCCAGCAGCTTCGGGACGGAAAACTATGGCTACACCTTC. The V call is TRBV7-9, the J call TRBJ1-2; D might be TRBD1 (5 bases). CDR1 and CDR2 (germline): SEHNR, FQNEAQ (reference sequence). V was trimmed by 3 bases and J by 2 bases, leaving 10 bases between them. This CDR3 is 14 amino acids long.

This clone has more than one count but fewer than ten. The rearrangement uses TRBV14 and TRBJ1-2; D gene unclear. The CDR3 totals 14 residues. Germline V gene data show CDR1 as SGHDN and CDR2 as FVKESK. V gave up 1 base and J gave up 4 bases, with 10 bases separating them. The CDR3 DNA reads TGTGCCAGCAGCCAAGCTCCTCCTGGCTATGGCTACACCTTC. Residues: CASSQAPPGYGYTF.

This rearrangement joins TRBV30 to TRBJ1-6; D gene unclear. The CDR3 sequence is 15 residues long. V lost 0 bases and J 6 bases, leaving 12 bases between the germline ends. Germline CDR1 GTSNPN, CDR2 SVGIG (reference sequence). CDR3 nucleotides: TGTGCCTGGAGTGTACTGGGAGGTTCTAATTCACCCCTCCACTTT. As protein: CAWSVLGGSNSPLHF.

J is TRBJ2-5 and V is TRBV6-5; no clear D gene. The germline V gene encodes CDR1 MNHEY and CDR2 SVGAGI. Deletions cut 6 bases from V and 1 base from J, with 12 bases between. This CDR3 has 14 amino acids. CDR3: CASSPRPAQETQYF. DNA of the CDR3: TGTGCCAGCAGCCCCAGACCGGCCCAAGAGACCCAGTACTTC.

This clone was detected once. The chain combines TRBV11-2 with TRBJ2-3; the match to TRBD2 covers 13 bases. The ends lost 4 bases at V and 0 bases at J; junction bases unmatched: 10. Germline V gives CDR1 SGHAT, CDR2 FQNNGV. The CDR3 has 19 residues. The CDR3, as DNA: TGTGCCAGCAGCTGGACTAGCGGGGGCCGTACTACTAGCACAGATACGCAGTATTTT. This gives the protein CASSWTSGGRTTSTDTQYF.

This chain connects TRBV29-1 to TRBJ1-2; TRBD1 aligns across 9 bases. Trimming at V came to 4 bases and at J to 2 bases, leaving 11 bases not matched to a gene. Germline assignment: CDR1 SQVTM and CDR2 ANQGSEA. The length of the CDR3 is 16 residues. CDR3 in DNA: TGCAGCGTTGGTGGGACCGGGACAGGGTTAAACTATGGCTACACCTTC. As protein: CSVGGTGTGLNYGYTF. Full variable domain (rest looked up from reference TRBV29-1 and TRBJ1-2): SAVISQKPSRDICQRGTSLTIQCQVDSQVTMMFWYRQQPGQSLTLIATANQGSEATYESGFVIDKFPISRPNLTFSTLTVSNMSPEDSSIYLCSVGGTGTGLNYGYTFGSGTRLTVV.

The chain links TRBV7-2 to TRBJ1-5; no clear D gene. CDR1 and CDR2 (germline): SGHTA, FQGNSA. The CDR3 totals 15 residues. The V gene lost 5 bases and the J gene lost 0 bases, with 11 bases spanning the gap. The CDR3 region has the DNA TGTGCCAGCAGCCCCGCGCTGGGTAGCAATCAGCCCCAGCATTTT. Amino acid sequence: CASSPALGSNQPQHF.

This chain joins TRBV29-1 and TRBJ2-3; D is ambiguous. The CDR3 has 14 residues. Germline V gene data show CDR1 as SQVTM and CDR2 as ANQGSEA. V was trimmed by 6 bases and J by 2 bases, leaving 15 bases between them. The CDR3 reads CSVAAGVLTDTQYF. The CDR3 nucleotides read TGCAGCGTCGCAGCTGGAGTCCTCACAGATACGCAGTATTTT.

The V gene is TRBV10-3, the J gene TRBJ2-4; D not certain. CDR3 length: 12 amino acids. Trimming left V 5 bases short and J 4 bases short, with 6 bases between. Germline lookup yields CDR1 ENHRY and CDR2 SYGVKD. The CDR3 bases are TGTGCCATCAGTCCGAATAAAAACATTCAGTACTTC. Encoded protein: CAISPNKNIQYF.

This clone has a handful of counts. This rearrangement joins TRBV15 to TRBJ2-6, with 8 positions matching TRBD1. Germline loops: CDR1 LNHNV, CDR2 YYDKDF (reference sequence). The CDR3 has 16 residues. After removal of 3 bases from V and 1 base from J, the junction contained 2 bases not matched to a gene. The CDR3 is CATSRDRDSGANVLTF. CDR3 nucleotides: TGTGCCACCAGCAGGGACAGGGATTCTGGGGCCAACGTCCTGACTTTC.

The chain is built from TRBV5-1 and TRBJ2-2; 7 bases map to TRBD2. The trim removed 4 bases at V and 2 bases at J, leaving 20 bases unmatched. The CDR3 is made up of 20 amino acids. Germline CDR1 is SGHRS and CDR2 is YFSETQ. The CDR3 here is CASSPIPGMGGPPNTGELFF. CDR3 sequence (DNA): TGCGCCAGCAGCCCAATTCCCGGTATGGGAGGGCCGCCAAACACCGGGGAGCTGTTTTTT.

The chain has TRBV6-6 and TRBJ1-2; TRBD1 agrees at 7 bases. The germline gives CDR1 MNHNY, CDR2 SVGAGI (reference sequence). There are 15 residues in the CDR3. Trimming cost V 6 bases and J 0 bases; bases outside gene matches: 7. Here the CDR3 reads CASRPWDRTNYGYTF. The CDR3, as DNA: TGTGCCAGCAGGCCATGGGACAGAACTAACTATGGCTACACCTTC.

The chain has TRBV30 and TRBJ2-7; 8 bases fit TRBD2. The CDR3 length is 13 residues. J was trimmed by 2 bases and V by 5 bases; bases with no gene match: 5. Germline V gene data show CDR1 as GTSNPN and CDR2 as SVGIG (reference sequence). The CDR3 is CAWGTRVTYEQYF. The DNA of the CDR3 is TGTGCCTGGGGGACTAGGGTCACCTACGAGCAGTACTTC.

The chain joins TRBV7-2 to TRBJ2-7, with 9 bases that match TRBD2. Germline assignment: CDR1 SGHTA and CDR2 FQGNSA. The CDR3 is 17 amino acids. V was clipped by 5 bases and J by 2 bases; unmatched bases: 13. The CDR3, as DNA: TGTGCCAGCAGCCTGTGGTTAGCGGGGGATTACCCCTACGAGCAGTACTTC. Translation: CASSLWLAGDYPYEQYF.

CDR3 nucleotide sequence: TGTGCCAGCAGTAGCAGACAGGGGGACACTGAAGCTTTCTTT. This sequence encodes CASSSRQGDTEAFF. This chain joins TRBV6-5 and TRBJ1-1; 9 bases are a match to TRBD1. The ends lost 5 bases at V and 3 bases at J; junction bases unmatched: 4. Germline V lookup: CDR1 MNHEY, CDR2 SVGAGI. The CDR3 is made up of 14 amino acids.

The J gene is TRBJ1-1, the V gene TRBV7-9; D call uncertain. Germline V gene sequence: CDR1 SEHNR, CDR2 FQNEAQ (reference sequence). The ends were cut back, 2 bases at V and 0 bases at J, with 4 bases in the middle. This CDR3 comprises 13 residues. CDR3 DNA: TGTGCCAGCAGCTTACAGATGAACACTGAAGCTTTCTTT. This translates into CASSLQMNTEAFF.